This T cell receptor beta chain derives from a study of blood T cell repertoires in COVID-19. Study in general: Sources were T cells, B-cell-depleted T cells, or PBMCs; the material itself was cDNA or gDNA.

The germline CDR1 and CDR2 sequences are SGHNT and YYREEE (reference sequence). CDR3 length equals 14 residues. V was clipped by 5 bases and J by 1 base, with 12 bases between them. This clone was seen only once. Original processing notes: Amplifying reference gene primers gave estimates of nucleated cell counts. Method: immunoSEQ multiplex PCR; TCRdb's copy keeps in-frame clones and lacks some. The V and J calls and the clone size are those of that table, but D and trimming were determined from the DNA. This sample has about 140,000 clones; about 80% occur once, and the top ten carry approximately 15%.

The sequencing sample was made of peripheral blood. The J gene is TRBJ1-1, the V gene TRBV5-4; D is perhaps TRBD1 (5 bases). The receptor's source is a man aged 45 to 65 with acute or convalescent COVID-19. CDR3 loop: CASSGTFGNTEAFF. The CDR3 DNA reads as TGTGCCAGCAGTGGGACTTTCGGGAACACTGAAGCTTTCTTT.